This record covers a single T cell receptor (beta chain). The data belong to a study of T cell responses to AZD1222 COVID-19 vaccine. The method was immunoSEQ multiplex PCR; TCRdb's version includes in-frame clones alone and lacks a portion of them. The sample holds under 120,000 clones, over 85% seen once. CDR3 length equals 15 residues. The V end was cut by 3 bases, the J end by 1 base, with 12 bases between. CDR1 and CDR2 (germline): SEHNR, FQNEAQ (reference sequence). The origin of this receptor is an adult in good health. This sequence joins TRBV7-9 and TRBJ1-1; D is ambiguous. This material consisted of peripheral blood, taken on day 0 of AZD1222 vaccination. The CDR3 protein is CASSLGVGPNTEAFF. For the CDR3, the DNA is TGTGCCAGCAGCTTGGGCGTAGGGCCGAACACTGAAGCTTTCTTT.